Below, 12 T cell receptor beta chains from the same sample are listed, as sequenced in a study of blood T cell repertoires in COVID-19. Sequencing was performed with immunoSEQ multiplex PCR; in TCRdb, only in-frame clones are kept and a portion is missing. The table has about 33,000 clones, more than 80% seen once. Sequenced input: peripheral blood. These receptor sequences come from a human donor in a cohort sampled during active COVID-19.

The rearrangement joins TRBV27 to TRBJ1-6; maybe TRBD1 (6 bases). The CDR3 totals 16 residues. V was cut by 0 bases and J by 5 bases, with 11 bases left in between. Germline V lookup: CDR1 MNHEY, CDR2 SMNVEV (reference sequence). DNA of the CDR3: TGTGCCAGCAGTTTATCGGTAAAGGGGGATAATTCACCCCTCCACTTT. Translation gives CASSLSVKGDNSPLHF.

The chain joins TRBV5-5 to TRBJ2-7, with 7 bases aligning to TRBD1. The CDR3 covers 14 residues. Germline trimming cut 0 bases from V and 6 bases from J; bases unmatched to any gene: 6. Germline V gene data show CDR1 as SGHKS and CDR2 as YYEKEE (reference sequence). The CDR3 nucleotides are TGTGCCAGCAGCTTGGGTCTCGACAGGGCCGAGCAGTACTTC. Translating it yields CASSLGLDRAEQYF.

This chain links TRBV27 with TRBJ2-3, with a tentative D call TRBD1 (5 bases). The V and J ends lost 4 bases and 0 bases respectively, with 8 bases between them. Germline CDR1 MNHEY, CDR2 SMNVEV (reference sequence). The CDR3 is made up of 14 amino acids. The CDR3 nucleotides read TGTGCCAGCAGTTCTGACAGCAGCACAGATACGCAGTATTTT. Protein product: CASSSDSSTDTQYF.

The gene calls are TRBV3-1 (or the pseudogene TRBV3-2) and TRBJ2-3; 9 nucleotides agree with TRBD1. There are 16 residues in the CDR3. The V segment lost 1 base and the J segment 1 base; nucleotides outside the gene matches: 3. Germline V gene data show CDR1 as LGHDT and CDR2 as YNNKEL (reference sequence). CDR3 nucleotides: TGTGCCAGCAGCCAAGTAACAGGGGGCGGCACAGATACGCAGTATTTT. As protein: CASSQVTGGGTDTQYF.

The chain uses TRBV5-4 and TRBJ1-2; D not resolved. This CDR3 has 13 amino acids. Trimming stripped 0 bases from V and 3 bases from J, with 6 bases between. Germline V gene data show CDR1 as SGHNT and CDR2 as YYREEE (reference sequence). The CDR3 loop reads CASSLVSDYGYTF. The CDR3 bases are TGTGCCAGCAGCTTGGTGTCGGACTATGGCTACACCTTC.

As concerns this clone: The sample has other DNA sequences that encode this CDR3 too. The chain is built from TRBV19 and TRBJ2-7; tentative D call: TRBD1 (6 bases). The germline V gene encodes CDR1 LNHDA and CDR2 SQIVND (reference sequence). This CDR3 contains 14 residues. Trimming stripped 3 bases from V and 1 base from J, with 10 bases between. In DNA, the CDR3 is TGTGCCAGTAGTATTCGACAGGATTCCTACGAGCAGTACTTC. Amino acid sequence: CASSIRQDSYEQYF.

The chain combines TRBV10-2 with TRBJ1-1; 8 nucleotides line up with TRBD1. CDR3 size: 15 residues. V gave up 2 bases and J gave up 4 bases; unmatched junction bases: 6. Germline-derived CDR1 and CDR2 are WSHSY and SAAADI. The CDR3 is CASSETGGRGTEAFF. The CDR3 DNA follows: TGCGCCAGCAGTGAGACAGGGGGTAGGGGCACTGAAGCTTTCTTT.

V and J are TRBV3-1 (or the pseudogene TRBV3-2) and TRBJ2-6, with TRBD2 as a possible D gene (6 bases). Per germline, CDR1 LGHDT and CDR2 YNNKEL (reference sequence). With 4 bases removed from V and 3 bases from J, the gap between germline ends came to 10 bases. The CDR3 has 15 amino acids. The CDR3 here is CASSLEGSGANVLTF. Written as DNA, the CDR3 is TGTGCCAGCAGCCTGGAGGGGAGTGGGGCCAACGTCCTGACTTTC.

The rearrangement uses TRBV27 and TRBJ2-3, with D possibly being TRBD2 (5 bases). The CDR3 covers 17 residues. With 2 bases removed from V and 2 bases from J, the gap between germline ends came to 17 bases. Germline lookup yields CDR1 MNHEY and CDR2 SMNVEV (reference sequence). The DNA of the CDR3 is TGTGCCAGCAGTTTAGCCCCGACTATCCCCCTCACAGATACGCAGTATTTT. This sequence encodes CASSLAPTIPLTDTQYF.

The rearrangement joins TRBV5-6 to TRBJ1-5; the D gene is possibly TRBD1 (6 bases). This CDR3 has 14 amino acids. V gave up 2 bases and J gave up 3 bases, with 9 bases separating them. Per the germline V gene, CDR1 is SGHDT and CDR2 is YYEEEE. CDR3 loop: CASSFWGLNQPQHF. The CDR3 DNA reads as TGTGCCAGCAGCTTTTGGGGGCTCAATCAGCCCCAGCATTTT.

The J gene is TRBJ1-4, the V gene TRBV15; TRBD1 matches at 10 bases. The CDR3 length is 14 residues. In germline, CDR1 is LNHNV, CDR2 YYDKDF (reference sequence). J was trimmed by 8 bases and V by 5 bases; bases with no gene match: 5. The CDR3 DNA sequence: TGTGCCACCAGCTCAGGACAGGGGGACGAAAAACTGTTTTTT. Residues: CATSSGQGDEKLFF.

The V call is TRBV19, the J call TRBJ1-2; D might be TRBD1 (6 bases). Germline CDR1 LNHDA, CDR2 SQIVND (reference sequence). The CDR3 is 12 residues long. Deletions cut 7 bases from V and 4 bases from J, with 10 bases between. The CDR3 loop is CASTDSFYGYTF. The CDR3 DNA reads as TGTGCCAGTACGGACAGTTTCTATGGCTACACCTTC.